The sequence of this TCR beta chain was determined in a study of OX40 agonist ivuxolimab in advanced cancers. Looking at the study overall: Dose-escalation subjects each had hepatocellular carcinoma, melanoma, renal cell or head and neck cancer.

The protocol was immunoSEQ multiplex PCR, while the TCRdb copy is restricted to in-frame clones and leaves out a portion. The repertoire holds 90,000 to 120,000 clones, with 75% to 95% as singletons. For this clone: Antigen unknown.

The study, taken as a whole, reports: Not determined was the antigen specificity of the expanded peripheral T cells. At 0.1 to 3.0 mg/kg and by week 6, CD4+ and CD8+ T cells in the blood had expanded clonally.

CDR3 length: 16 residues. In germline, CDR1 is LNHDA, CDR2 SQIVND (reference sequence). Deletions cut 2 bases from V and 1 base from J, with 12 bases between. Sequenced material: CD4+ or CD8+ T cells sorted from blood, taken in a trial of the OX40 agonist ivuxolimab. This clonotype was obtained from an adult with an advanced solid tumor such as melanoma, head and neck, liver or kidney cancer. The J gene is TRBJ1-5, the V gene TRBV19, with D hard to call. The CDR3 loop reads CASSIKRGGSNQPQHF. CDR3 nucleotides: TGTGCCAGTAGTATAAAGCGGGGAGGGAGCAATCAGCCCCAGCATTTT.